Below, 6 T cell receptor beta chains from the same sample are listed, as sequenced in a study of blood T cell repertoires in COVID-19. Only in-frame clones appear in the TCRdb table, and some are missing; sequencing was by immunoSEQ multiplex PCR. The table has 250,000 or so clones, 80% to 85% seen once; the top ten hold about 1.6%. The material sequenced was peripheral blood. Receptors were obtained from a woman in her thirties or forties who had recovered from COVID-19.

The V gene is TRBV18, the J gene TRBJ1-2, with unresolved D. The V and J ends lost 0 bases and 1 base respectively, with 12 bases between them. This CDR3 is 16 amino acids long. CDR1 and CDR2 (germline): KGHSH, LQKENI. For the CDR3, the DNA is TGTGCCAGCTCACCACCGGTCGCGTCCCTTAACTATGGCTACACCTTC. Residues: CASSPPVASLNYGYTF.

The chain uses TRBV7-8 and TRBJ2-3; 9 bases agree with TRBD2. CDR3 length: 15 residues. The ends lost 3 bases at V and 6 bases at J; junction bases unmatched: 7. Germline values: CDR1 SGHVS, CDR2 FQNEAQ. The chain's CDR3 is CASSFRLAVGDTQYF. Written as DNA, the CDR3 is TGTGCCAGCAGCTTCCGACTAGCGGTAGGGGATACGCAGTATTTT.

This clone has a single count. The chain carries TRBV28 and TRBJ2-4; D is unclear. V lost 5 bases to trimming and J lost 0 bases, with 11 bases between them. This CDR3 has 15 residues. The germline V gene encodes CDR1 MDHEN and CDR2 SYDVKM. CDR3 loop: CASSEAVLAKNIQYF. The CDR3 DNA sequence: TGTGCCAGCAGTGAGGCAGTTCTAGCCAAAAACATTCAGTACTTC.

The chain uses TRBV11-3 and TRBJ1-4, with unresolved D. The germline CDR1 and CDR2 sequences are SGHNT and YENEEA. CDR3 length equals 14 residues. Trimming pared 3 bases from V and 0 bases from J, leaving 5 bases between. The CDR3, as DNA: TGTGCCAGCAGCTTCGGTACAACTAATGAAAAACTGTTTTTT. Encoded protein: CASSFGTTNEKLFF. The full variable domain, completed using reference TRBV11-3 and TRBJ1-4, is EAGVVQSPRYKIIEKKQPVAFWCNPISGHNTLYWYLQNLGQGPELLIRYENEEAVDDSQLPKDRFSAERLKGVDSTLKIQPAELGDSAVYLCASSFGTTNEKLFFGSGTQLSVL.

A word on this clone: The junction and the germline gene differ at one end; a read error may be behind it. The CDR3 nucleotides are TGCGCCAGCAGTTCGGGGGGGGGAGGGAACACTGAAGCTTTCTTT. It encodes CASSSGGGGNTEAFF. This chain connects TRBV6-2 or TRBV6-3 to TRBJ1-1, with TRBD1 as a possible D gene (5 bases). This CDR3 is built from 15 residues. Per germline, CDR1 MNHEY and CDR2 SVGEGT.

The rearrangement uses TRBV5-5 and TRBJ2-7, with 8 bases identical to TRBD1. Trimming took 2 bases from V and 0 from J; bases not matched to a gene: 4. The germline V gene encodes CDR1 SGHKS and CDR2 YYEKEE (reference sequence). This CDR3 is 15 amino acids long. The CDR3 sequence: CASSFTGGSSYEQYF. For the CDR3, the DNA is TGTGCCAGCAGCTTCACAGGGGGAAGCTCCTACGAGCAGTACTTC.